Presented here are 9 T cell receptor beta chains from one specimen sequenced in a study of beta chain features in type 1 diabetes. As every portion of the isolated RNA was reverse transcribed, the sequencing read expressed TCRB transcripts. The repertoire was sequenced with immunoSEQ multiplex PCR; TCRdb's copy has only in-frame clones and lacks some. The table records 350,000 to 450,000 clones, about 15% of them present only once. Source material: naive CD4+ T cells from blood. The receptors shown here come from a man younger than 45 in good health.

The J gene is TRBJ1-1, the V gene TRBV4-1, with D unresolved. Trimming cost V 1 base and J 1 base, with 13 bases left between them. The CDR3 runs to 16 residues. Germline values: CDR1 MGHRA, CDR2 YSYEKL. In nucleotides, the CDR3 is TGCGCCAGCAGCCAAGTCCAACTCACCGGGAACACTGAAGCTTTCTTT. Protein: CASSQVQLTGNTEAFF.

This chain connects TRBV10-3 to TRBJ2-7; TRBD2 aligns across 7 bases. Germline assignment: CDR1 ENHRY and CDR2 SYGVKD. Trimming removed 4 bases from V and 3 bases from J; junction bases left unmatched: 6. The CDR3 spans 14 residues. The DNA of the CDR3 is TGTGCCATCAGTGGGAAGGGGAGGGACTACGAGCAGTACTTC. Its protein is CAISGKGRDYEQYF.

The chain employs TRBV7-2 and TRBJ2-7; D is unresolved. V shed 1 base and J shed 13 bases, with 11 bases lying between them. The CDR3 is 11 amino acids. Germline V gene lookup returns CDR1 SGHTA and CDR2 FQGNSA. The CDR3 DNA reads TGTGCCAGCAGCTTAGTTAGCCGCCCTTACGTC. Translation: CASSLVSRPYV.

As for this clone: Distinct nucleotide sequences in the sample also encode this CDR3. The rearrangement uses TRBV7-2 and TRBJ2-3; 10 bases match TRBD2. CDR1 SGHTA and CDR2 FQGNSA come from the germline V gene. J was trimmed by 2 bases and V by 1 base; bases with no gene match: 3. The CDR3 has 16 residues. This chain's CDR3 is CASSLGLAGTTDTQYF. The CDR3, as DNA: TGTGCCAGCAGCTTAGGACTAGCGGGTACCACAGATACGCAGTATTTT.

This clone was found a few times. Here the CDR3 DNA reads TGCGCCAGCAGCCAAGATCTTTCAATGAACACTGAAGCTTTCTTT. It specifies CASSQDLSMNTEAFF. This chain links TRBV4-3 with TRBJ1-1; D not certain. The CDR3 sequence is 15 residues long. V was shortened by 0 bases and J by 0 bases, with 8 bases between the two germline ends. CDR1 and CDR2 from the germline V gene are LGHNA and YSLEER.

V is TRBV7-9 and J is TRBJ1-2; 9 bases are shared with TRBD1. V lost 6 bases and J lost 8; bases outside the gene matches: 7. The CDR3 sequence is 13 residues long. CDR1 is SEHNR, CDR2 FQNEAQ, per germline (reference sequence). The CDR3 spells CASRTNRGQGYTF. The CDR3 nucleotides read TGTGCCAGCAGAACGAACAGGGGGCAGGGCTACACCTTC.

The CDR3 coding sequence is TGTGCCAGCAGCTTAAACGGGAAAAGCACAGATACGCAGTATTTT. Translation gives CASSLNGKSTDTQYF. The V and J genes are TRBV7-3 and TRBJ2-3; maybe TRBD2 (5 bases). The germline CDR1 and CDR2 sequences are SGHTA and FQGTGA. The CDR3 runs to 15 residues. V was clipped by 1 base and J by 0 bases, with 8 bases between them.

As concerns this clone: The germline gene is not matched at one end of the junction; a read error may be the cause. The chain couples TRBV25-1 to TRBJ2-1; D is ambiguous. There are 12 residues in the CDR3. Germline V gives CDR1 MGHDK, CDR2 SYGVNS. CDR3 sequence reads: CASSERSAALVF. The CDR3 DNA reads as TGTGCCAGCAGTGAGAGGTCCGCCGCCCTGGTCTTC.

There are a few counts of this clone. The rearrangement joins TRBV20-1 to TRBJ1-2, with D uncertain. The ends were cut back, 5 bases at V and 5 bases at J, with 9 bases in the middle. CDR3 length: 11 amino acids. Germline CDR1 and CDR2: DFQATT and SNEGSKA (reference sequence). CDR3 in DNA: TGCAGTGCTTACCGAGTATATGGCTACACCTTC. It is translated as CSAYRVYGYTF.